This TCR beta chain derives from a study of cytomegalovirus exposure and HLA in healthy donors. About the research overall: The same platform was used for the 95 to 150 validation repertoires and the 600 to 850 first-cohort repertoires, a later analysis reported. Notes on the study in general: Testing in vitro showed a few CMV-associated chains specific for CMV antigens. Cytomegalovirus status was reportedly diagnosed by the classifier with high sensitivity and specificity. Rarity marked most TCR sequences, yet some public TCRs occurred in many donors.

A few counts support this clone. Its cognate antigen is unknown. Here immunoSEQ multiplex PCR was the method, and the copy in TCRdb shows in-frame clones only, minus some. The sample shows 120,000 or so clones, around 95% of them seen only once. Sequencing was performed on PBMCs. This TCR derives from a man younger than 30 in good health and CMV-seronegative.

CDR3 DNA sequence: TGTGCCAGCAGCCTCTTGCGGGGGGCCCTCTACGAGCAGTACTTC. Translated: CASSLLRGALYEQYF. The genes are TRBV5-8 and TRBJ2-7, with 8 bases matching TRBD2. The ends lost 4 bases at V and 3 bases at J; junction bases unmatched: 9. Germline CDR1 reads SGHTS; CDR2 reads YDEGEE. There are 15 residues in the CDR3.